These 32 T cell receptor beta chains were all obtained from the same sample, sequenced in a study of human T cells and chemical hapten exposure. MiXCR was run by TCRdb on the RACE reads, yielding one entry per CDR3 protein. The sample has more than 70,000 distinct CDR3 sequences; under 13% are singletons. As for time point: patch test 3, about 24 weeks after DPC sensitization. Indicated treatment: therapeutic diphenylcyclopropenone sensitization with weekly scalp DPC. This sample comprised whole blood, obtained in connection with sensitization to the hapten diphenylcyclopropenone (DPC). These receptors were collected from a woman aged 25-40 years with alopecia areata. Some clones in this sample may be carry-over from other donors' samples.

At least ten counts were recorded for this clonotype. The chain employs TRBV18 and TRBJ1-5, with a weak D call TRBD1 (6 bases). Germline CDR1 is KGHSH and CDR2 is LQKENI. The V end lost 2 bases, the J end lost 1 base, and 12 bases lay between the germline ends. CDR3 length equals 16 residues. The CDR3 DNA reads TGTGCCAGCTCACCAGGGACACACCAGAGCAATCAGCCCCAGCATTTT. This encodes CASSPGTHQSNQPQHF.

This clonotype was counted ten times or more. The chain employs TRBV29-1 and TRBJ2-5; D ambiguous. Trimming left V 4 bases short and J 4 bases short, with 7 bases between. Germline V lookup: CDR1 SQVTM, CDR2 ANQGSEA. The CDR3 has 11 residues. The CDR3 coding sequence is TGCAGCGTTGCGACGGGAGAGACCCAGTACTTC. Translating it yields CSVATGETQYF.

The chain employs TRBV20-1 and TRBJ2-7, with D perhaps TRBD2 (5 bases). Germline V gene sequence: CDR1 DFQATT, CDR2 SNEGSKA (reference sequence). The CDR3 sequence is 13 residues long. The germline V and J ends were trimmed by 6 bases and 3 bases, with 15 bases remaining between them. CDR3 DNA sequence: TGCAGTGCCTCGCGGCCGGGGATCTACGAGCAGTACTTC. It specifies CSASRPGIYEQYF.

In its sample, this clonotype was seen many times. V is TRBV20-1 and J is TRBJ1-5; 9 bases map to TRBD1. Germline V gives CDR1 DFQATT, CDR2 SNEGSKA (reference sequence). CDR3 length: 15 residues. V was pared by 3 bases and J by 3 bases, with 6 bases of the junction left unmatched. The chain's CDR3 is CSARVGTGTNQPQHF. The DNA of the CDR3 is TGCAGTGCTAGGGTGGGGACAGGGACCAATCAGCCCCAGCATTTT.

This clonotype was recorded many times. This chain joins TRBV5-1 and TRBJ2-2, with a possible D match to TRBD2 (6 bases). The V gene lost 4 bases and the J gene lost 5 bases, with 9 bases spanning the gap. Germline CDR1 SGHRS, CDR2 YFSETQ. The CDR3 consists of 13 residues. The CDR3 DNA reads TGCGCCAGCAGCCCGGGGAGGACCGGGGAGCTGTTTTTT. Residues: CASSPGRTGELFF.

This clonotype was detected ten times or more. CDR3 region: CSAETMGDRSYGYTF. The CDR3, as DNA: TGCAGCGCCGAGACGATGGGGGACAGGAGCTATGGCTACACCTTC. The V gene is TRBV29-1, the J gene TRBJ1-2; 8 bases match TRBD1. CDR3 size: 15 residues. After removal of 7 bases from V and 4 bases from J, the junction contained 14 bases not matched to a gene. The germline V gene has CDR1 SQVTM and CDR2 ANQGSEA.

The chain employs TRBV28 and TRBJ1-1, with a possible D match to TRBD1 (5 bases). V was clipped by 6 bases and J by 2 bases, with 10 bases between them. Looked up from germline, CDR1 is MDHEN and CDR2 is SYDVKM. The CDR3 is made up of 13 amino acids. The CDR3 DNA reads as TGTGCCAGCAGGGACGGGACCAACACTGAAGCTTTCTTT. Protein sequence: CASRDGTNTEAFF.

CDR3 sequence reads: CASTPRGGRPYGYTF. In DNA form, the CDR3 reads TGTGCCAGCACTCCCAGAGGCGGACGGCCGTATGGCTACACCTTC. This chain connects TRBV6-1 to TRBJ1-2; D remains unclear. CDR3 length equals 15 residues. Germline CDR1 reads MNHNS; CDR2 reads SASEGT. The ends were cut back, 7 bases at V and 5 bases at J, with 20 bases in the middle.

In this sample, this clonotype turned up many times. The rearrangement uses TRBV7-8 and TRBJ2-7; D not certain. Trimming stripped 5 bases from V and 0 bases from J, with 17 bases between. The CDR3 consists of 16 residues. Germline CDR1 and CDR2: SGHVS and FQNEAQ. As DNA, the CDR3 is TGTGCCAGCAGCCTCTTAAGTTCCCAGCTCTCCTACGAGCAGTACTTC. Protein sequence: CASSLLSSQLSYEQYF.

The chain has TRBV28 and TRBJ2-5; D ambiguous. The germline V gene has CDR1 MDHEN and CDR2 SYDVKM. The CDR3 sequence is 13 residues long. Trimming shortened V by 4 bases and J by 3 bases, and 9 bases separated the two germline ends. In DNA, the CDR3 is TGTGCCAGCAGTTCATACTCGGAAGAGACCCAGTACTTC. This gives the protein CASSSYSEETQYF.

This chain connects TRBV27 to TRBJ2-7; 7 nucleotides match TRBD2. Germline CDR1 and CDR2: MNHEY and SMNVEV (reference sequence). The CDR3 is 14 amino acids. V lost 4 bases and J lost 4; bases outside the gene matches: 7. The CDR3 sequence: CASSSYSREYEQYF. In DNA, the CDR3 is TGTGCCAGCAGTTCCTACTCGCGGGAGTACGAGCAGTACTTC.

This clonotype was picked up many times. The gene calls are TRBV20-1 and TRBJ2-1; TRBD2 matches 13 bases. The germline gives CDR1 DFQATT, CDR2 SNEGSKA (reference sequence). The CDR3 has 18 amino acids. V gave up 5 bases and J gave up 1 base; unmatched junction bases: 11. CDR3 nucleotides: TGCAGTGCTCTTGGACTAGCGGGAGCGTTTGGATCCTACAATGAGCAGTTCTTC. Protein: CSALGLAGAFGSYNEQFF.

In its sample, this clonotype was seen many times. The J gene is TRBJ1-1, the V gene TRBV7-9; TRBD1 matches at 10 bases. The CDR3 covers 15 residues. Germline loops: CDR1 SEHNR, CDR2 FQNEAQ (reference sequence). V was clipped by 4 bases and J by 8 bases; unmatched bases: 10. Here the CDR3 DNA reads TGTGCCAGCAGCTCCCAGACAGGGGGCCCCTTCGAAGCTTTCTTT. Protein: CASSSQTGGPFEAFF.

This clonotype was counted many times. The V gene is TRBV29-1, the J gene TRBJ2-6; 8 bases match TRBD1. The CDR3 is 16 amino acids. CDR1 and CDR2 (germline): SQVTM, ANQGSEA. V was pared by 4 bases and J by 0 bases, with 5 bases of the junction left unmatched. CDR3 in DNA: TGCAGCGTTGTGACAGGGGTCAACTCTGGGGCCAACGTCCTGACTTTC. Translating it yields CSVVTGVNSGANVLTF.

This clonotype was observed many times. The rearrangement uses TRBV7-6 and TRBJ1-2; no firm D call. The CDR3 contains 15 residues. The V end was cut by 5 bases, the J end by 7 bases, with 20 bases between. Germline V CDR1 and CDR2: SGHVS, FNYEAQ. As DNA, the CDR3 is TGTGCCAGCAGCCAAAACGGCCGCGCAGCGGGTGGCTACACCTTC. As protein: CASSQNGRAAGGYTF.

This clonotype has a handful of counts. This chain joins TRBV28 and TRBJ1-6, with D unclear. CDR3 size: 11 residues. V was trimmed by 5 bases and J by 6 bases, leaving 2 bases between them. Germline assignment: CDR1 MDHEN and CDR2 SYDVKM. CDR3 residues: CASSVNSPLHF. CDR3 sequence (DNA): TGTGCCAGCAGTGTTAATTCACCCCTCCACTTT. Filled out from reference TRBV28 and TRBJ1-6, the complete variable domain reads DVKVTQSSRYLVKRTGEKVFLECVQDMDHENMFWYRQDPGLGLRLIYFSYDVKMKEKGDIPEGYSVSREKKERFSLILESASTNQTSMYLCASSVNSPLHFGNGTRLTVT.

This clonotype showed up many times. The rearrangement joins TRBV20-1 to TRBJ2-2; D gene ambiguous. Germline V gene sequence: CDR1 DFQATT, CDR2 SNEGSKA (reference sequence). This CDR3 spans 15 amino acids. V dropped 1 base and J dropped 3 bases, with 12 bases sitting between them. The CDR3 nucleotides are TGCAGTGCTAGAGCACCCACACGGGACACCGGGGAGCTGTTTTTT. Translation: CSARAPTRDTGELFF.

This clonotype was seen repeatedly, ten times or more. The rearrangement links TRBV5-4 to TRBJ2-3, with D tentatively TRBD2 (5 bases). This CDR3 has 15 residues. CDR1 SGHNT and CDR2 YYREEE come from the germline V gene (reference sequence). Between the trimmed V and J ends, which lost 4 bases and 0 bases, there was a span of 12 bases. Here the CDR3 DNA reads TGTGCCAGCAGCCCACAGAGGGCTAGCACAGATACGCAGTATTTT. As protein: CASSPQRASTDTQYF. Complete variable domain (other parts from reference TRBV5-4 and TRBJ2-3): ETGVTQSPTHLIKTRGQQVTLRCSSQSGHNTVSWYQQALGQGPQFIFQYYREEENGRGNFPPRFSGLQFPNYSSELNVNALELDDSALYLCASSPQRASTDTQYFGPGTRLTVL.

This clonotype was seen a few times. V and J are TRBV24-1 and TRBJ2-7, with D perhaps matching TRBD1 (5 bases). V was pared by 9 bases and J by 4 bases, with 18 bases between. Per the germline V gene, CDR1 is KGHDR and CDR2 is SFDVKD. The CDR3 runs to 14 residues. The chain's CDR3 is CATLADKLNYEQYF. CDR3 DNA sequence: TGTGCCACCCTCGCGGACAAGCTAAATTACGAGCAGTACTTC.

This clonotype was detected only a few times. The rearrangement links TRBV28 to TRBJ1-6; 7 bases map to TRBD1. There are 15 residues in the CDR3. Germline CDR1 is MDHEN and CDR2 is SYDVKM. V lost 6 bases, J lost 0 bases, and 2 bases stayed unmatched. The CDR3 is CASRTGSSYNSPLHF. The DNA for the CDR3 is TGTGCCAGCAGGACAGGGAGCTCCTATAATTCACCCCTCCACTTT.

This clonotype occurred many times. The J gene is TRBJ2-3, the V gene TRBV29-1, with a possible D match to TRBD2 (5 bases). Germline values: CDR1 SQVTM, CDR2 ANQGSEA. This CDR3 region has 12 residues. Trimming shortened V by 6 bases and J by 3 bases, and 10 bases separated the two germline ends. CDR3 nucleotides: TGCAGCGTCGAGGGCCCTACAGATACGCAGTATTTT. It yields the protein CSVEGPTDTQYF.

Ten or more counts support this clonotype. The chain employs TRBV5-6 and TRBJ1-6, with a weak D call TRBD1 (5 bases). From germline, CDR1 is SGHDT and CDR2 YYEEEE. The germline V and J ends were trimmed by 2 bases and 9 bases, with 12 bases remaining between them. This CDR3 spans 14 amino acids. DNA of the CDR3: TGTGCCAGCAGCTTAAGGGACGGGATTTCACCCCTCCACTTT. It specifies CASSLRDGISPLHF.

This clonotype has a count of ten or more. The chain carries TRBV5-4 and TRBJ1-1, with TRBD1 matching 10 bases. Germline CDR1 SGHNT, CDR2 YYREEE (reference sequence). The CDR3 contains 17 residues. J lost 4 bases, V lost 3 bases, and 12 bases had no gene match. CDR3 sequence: CASSSRDRGPRATEAFF. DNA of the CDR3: TGTGCCAGCAGCTCCCGGGACAGGGGCCCGCGGGCCACTGAAGCTTTCTTT.

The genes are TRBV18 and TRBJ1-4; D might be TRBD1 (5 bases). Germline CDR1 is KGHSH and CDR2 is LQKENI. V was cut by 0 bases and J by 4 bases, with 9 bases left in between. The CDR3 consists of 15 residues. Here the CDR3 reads CASSPPGLYNEKLFF. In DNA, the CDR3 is TGTGCCAGCTCACCACCGGGACTCTATAATGAAAAACTGTTTTTT.

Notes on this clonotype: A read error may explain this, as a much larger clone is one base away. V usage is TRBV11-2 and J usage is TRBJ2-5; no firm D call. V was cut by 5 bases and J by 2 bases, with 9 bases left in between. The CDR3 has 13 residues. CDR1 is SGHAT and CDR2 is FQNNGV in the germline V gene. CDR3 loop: CASSPNGQETQYF. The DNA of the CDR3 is TGTGCCAGCAGCCCCAACGGACAAGAGACCCAGTACTTC.

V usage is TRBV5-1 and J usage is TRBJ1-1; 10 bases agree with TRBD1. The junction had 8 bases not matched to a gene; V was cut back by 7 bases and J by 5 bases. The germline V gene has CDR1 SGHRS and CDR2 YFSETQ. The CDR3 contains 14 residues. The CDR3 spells CASGMGQGSTEAFF. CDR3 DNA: TGCGCCAGCGGAATGGGACAGGGGAGTACTGAAGCTTTCTTT.

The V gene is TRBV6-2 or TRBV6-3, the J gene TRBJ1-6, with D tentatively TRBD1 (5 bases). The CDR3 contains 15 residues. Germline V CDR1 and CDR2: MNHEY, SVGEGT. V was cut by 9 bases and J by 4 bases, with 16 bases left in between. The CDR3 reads CASGWGPGYNSPLHF. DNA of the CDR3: TGTGCCAGTGGCTGGGGACCAGGGTATAATTCACCCCTCCACTTT.

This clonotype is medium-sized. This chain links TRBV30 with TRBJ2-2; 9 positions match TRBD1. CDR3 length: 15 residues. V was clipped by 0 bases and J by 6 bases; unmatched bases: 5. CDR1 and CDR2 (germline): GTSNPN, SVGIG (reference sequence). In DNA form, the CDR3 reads TGTGCCTGGAGTGTACGGGACAGGGAATCCGGGGAGCTGTTTTTT. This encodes CAWSVRDRESGELFF.

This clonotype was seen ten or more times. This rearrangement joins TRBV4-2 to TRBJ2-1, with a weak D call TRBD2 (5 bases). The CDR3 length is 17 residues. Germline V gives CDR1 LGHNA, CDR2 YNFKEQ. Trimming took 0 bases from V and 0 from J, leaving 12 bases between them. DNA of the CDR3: TGTGCCAGCAGCCAAGATGAGGGCATTAGCTCCTACAATGAGCAGTTCTTC. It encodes CASSQDEGISSYNEQFF.

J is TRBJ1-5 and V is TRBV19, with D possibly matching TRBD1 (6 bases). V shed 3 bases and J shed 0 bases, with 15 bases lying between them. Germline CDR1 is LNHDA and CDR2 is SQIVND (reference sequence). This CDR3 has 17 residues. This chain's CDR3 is CASSIRTASYSNQPQHF. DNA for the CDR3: TGTGCCAGTAGTATCCGGACAGCCTCTTATAGCAATCAGCCCCAGCATTTT.

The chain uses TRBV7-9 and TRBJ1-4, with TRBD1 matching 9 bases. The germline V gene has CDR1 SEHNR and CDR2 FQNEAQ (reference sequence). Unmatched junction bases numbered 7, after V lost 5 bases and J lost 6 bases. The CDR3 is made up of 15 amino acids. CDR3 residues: CASSKPGQGYEKLFF. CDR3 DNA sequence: TGTGCCAGCAGCAAACCGGGACAGGGTTATGAAAAACTGTTTTTT. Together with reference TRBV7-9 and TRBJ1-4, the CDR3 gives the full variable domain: DTGVSQNPRHKITKRGQNVTFRCDPISEHNRLYWYRQTLGQGPEFLTYFQNEAQLEKSRLLSDRFSAERPKGSFSTLEIQRTEQGDSAMYLCASSKPGQGYEKLFFGSGTQLSVL.

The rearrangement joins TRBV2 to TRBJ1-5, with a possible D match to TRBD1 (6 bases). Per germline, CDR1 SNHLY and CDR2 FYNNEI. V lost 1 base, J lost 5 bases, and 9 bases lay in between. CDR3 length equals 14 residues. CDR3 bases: TGTGCCAGCAGTGAAGAGGGGGGTTATCAGCCCCAGCATTTT. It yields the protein CASSEEGGYQPQHF.